Below are 21 T cell receptor beta chains sequenced from a single sample in a study of OX40 agonist ivuxolimab in advanced cancers. Assay used: immunoSEQ multiplex PCR; TCRdb lists only in-frame clones, some missing. The sample has 70,000 to 90,000 clones, roughly 90% seen once. The sequences come from CD4+ or CD8+ T cells sorted from blood, collected in a trial of the OX40 agonist ivuxolimab. The receptor set was obtained from an adult with an advanced solid tumor such as melanoma, head and neck, liver or kidney cancer.

V usage is TRBV2 and J usage is TRBJ1-5; D is undetermined. CDR1 is SNHLY, CDR2 FYNNEI, per germline. CDR3 length equals 15 residues. The ends were cut back, 3 bases at V and 0 bases at J, with 9 bases in the middle. The DNA for the CDR3 is TGTGCCAGCAGTGATGGCCGGAATAGCAATCAGCCCCAGCATTTT. This translates into CASSDGRNSNQPQHF.

The rearrangement links TRBV9 to TRBJ2-1, with a tentative D call TRBD2 (6 bases). From germline, CDR1 is SGDLS and CDR2 YYNGEE. This CDR3 contains 16 residues. Trimming took off 4 bases at V and 1 base at J, with 15 bases between the two ends. The CDR3 reads CASSPRAGLSYNEQFF. The CDR3 bases are TGTGCCAGCAGCCCACGGGCGGGGCTTTCCTACAATGAGCAGTTCTTC.

This clone was observed a single time. In DNA form, the CDR3 reads TGTGCCAGCAGCCCCCTAGGCAAAAACATTCAGTACTTC. Amino acid sequence: CASSPLGKNIQYF. J is TRBJ2-4 and V is TRBV7-2; D gene unclear. The CDR3 has 13 residues. Trimming removed 5 bases from V and 3 bases from J, with 8 bases in between. CDR1 is SGHTA and CDR2 is FQGNSA in the germline V gene.

The chain employs TRBV5-8 and TRBJ1-1, with D possibly matching TRBD1 (5 bases). Looked up from germline, CDR1 is SGHTS and CDR2 is YDEGEE. This CDR3 has 14 amino acids. The V gene lost 0 bases and the J gene lost 10 bases, with 16 bases spanning the gap. Written as DNA, the CDR3 is TGTGCCAGCAGCTTGGCGGGGCCCTCAGAACGAGCTTTCTTT. Translating it yields CASSLAGPSERAFF.

The rearrangement links TRBV5-4 to TRBJ2-1, with 8 bases fitting TRBD2. V lost 0 bases and J lost 3; bases outside the gene matches: 2. CDR1 and CDR2 from the germline V gene are SGHNT and YYREEE (reference sequence). The CDR3 totals 15 residues. CDR3 residues: CASSLGGGLYNEQFF. The CDR3 coding sequence is TGTGCCAGCAGCTTGGGCGGGGGGCTCTACAATGAGCAGTTCTTC.

In this sample, this clone turned up once. The rearrangement joins TRBV7-9 to TRBJ2-1; tentative D call: TRBD2 (6 bases). From germline, CDR1 is SEHNR and CDR2 FQNEAQ (reference sequence). V dropped 4 bases and J dropped 10 bases, with 17 bases sitting between them. This CDR3 is built from 14 residues. The CDR3 loop is CASSSLEGRREQFF. The CDR3 coding sequence is TGTGCCAGCAGCTCGCTGGAGGGACGCCGGGAGCAGTTCTTC.

The rearrangement links TRBV28 to TRBJ2-5; D possibly matches TRBD1 or TRBD2 (6 bases each). The length of the CDR3 is 15 residues. V was cut by 7 bases and J by 5 bases, with 20 bases left in between. Per germline, CDR1 MDHEN and CDR2 SYDVKM. The CDR3 reads CASKRGGSVGETQYF. In nucleotides, the CDR3 is TGTGCCAGCAAACGAGGGGGGAGCGTTGGGGAGACCCAGTACTTC.

This chain connects TRBV29-1 to TRBJ2-5; 13 positions match TRBD2. The germline gives CDR1 SQVTM, CDR2 ANQGSEA. CDR3 length: 15 residues. The V gene end was trimmed by 3 bases and the J gene end by 5 bases; junction bases not matched to a gene: 6. The CDR3 coding sequence is TGCAGCGTTGACCGGACTAGCGGGGGTGGGGAGACCCAGTACTTC. This translates into CSVDRTSGGGETQYF.

The V call is TRBV28, the J call TRBJ2-7, with D possibly matching TRBD1 (5 bases). Trimming stripped 4 bases from V and 0 bases from J, with 16 bases between. The CDR3 totals 16 residues. CDR1 and CDR2 (germline): MDHEN, SYDVKM. This CDR3 reads CASSSLVQAISYEQYF. The CDR3 nucleotides are TGTGCCAGCAGTTCCCTCGTACAGGCAATCTCCTACGAGCAGTACTTC. Complete variable domain (other parts from reference TRBV28 and TRBJ2-7): DVKVTQSSRYLVKRTGEKVFLECVQDMDHENMFWYRQDPGLGLRLIYFSYDVKMKEKGDIPEGYSVSREKKERFSLILESASTNQTSMYLCASSSLVQAISYEQYFGPGTRLTVT.

Note on this clone: At one of its ends the junction is not consistent with the germline gene, which may arise from a read error. The genes are TRBV5-3 and TRBJ2-1, with D perhaps matching TRBD2 (5 bases). TRBV5-3 is filed as an ORF, its function uncertain. The CDR3 spans 13 residues. CDR3 nucleotides: TGTGCCAGCAGCTTAGCGATAGTGACTGAGCAGTTCTTC. The encoded protein is CASSLAIVTEQFF.

The V gene is TRBV5-1, the J gene TRBJ2-5, with 7 bases that match TRBD2. CDR1 is SGHRS and CDR2 is YFSETQ in the germline V gene. Trimming at V came to 2 bases and at J to 0 bases, leaving 4 bases not matched to a gene. This CDR3 comprises 15 residues. CDR3 sequence (DNA): TGCGCCAGCAGCTTATGGGGGGGAGACCAAGAGACCCAGTACTTC. Translated: CASSLWGGDQETQYF.

The gene calls are TRBV7-2 and TRBJ2-6; D not resolved. The CDR3 length is 15 residues. V was clipped by 5 bases and J by 0 bases, with 8 bases between them. The germline V gene encodes CDR1 SGHTA and CDR2 FQGNSA. The CDR3 region has the DNA TGTGCCAGCAGCCGCACACCCTCTGGGGCCAACGTCCTGACTTTC. This translates into CASSRTPSGANVLTF.

The chain couples TRBV29-1 to TRBJ2-1, with D perhaps TRBD2 (8 bases). From germline, CDR1 is SQVTM and CDR2 ANQGSEA. The CDR3 spans 13 residues. V was cut by 7 bases and J by 9 bases, with 19 bases left in between. DNA for the CDR3: TGCAGCGGGACAGGACTAGCCGTGGGTGAGCAGTTCTTC. It translates to CSGTGLAVGEQFF.

V and J are TRBV30 and TRBJ2-3, with a weak D call TRBD2 (7 bases). Germline CDR1 reads GTSNPN; CDR2 reads SVGIG (reference sequence). This CDR3 comprises 15 residues. Trimming took off 4 bases at V and 1 base at J, with 15 bases between the two ends. The CDR3 spells CAWTTGGAGTDTQYF. The CDR3 coding sequence is TGTGCCTGGACCACGGGGGGCGCGGGCACAGATACGCAGTATTTT.

This rearrangement joins TRBV19 to TRBJ2-7; 14 bases are a match to TRBD2. The length of the CDR3 is 17 residues. Germline CDR1 and CDR2: LNHDA and SQIVND (reference sequence). The junction had 15 bases not matched to a gene; V was cut back by 6 bases and J by 8 bases. CDR3 sequence reads: CASSPALGGTSGRQQYF. CDR3 coding DNA: TGTGCCAGTAGCCCCGCCTTAGGGGGGACTAGCGGGAGACAGCAGTACTTC.

V and J are TRBV5-4 and TRBJ2-2; tentative D call: TRBD1 (5 bases). V dropped 1 base and J dropped 2 bases, with 9 bases sitting between them. The CDR3 has 15 amino acids. Germline V gives CDR1 SGHNT, CDR2 YYREEE (reference sequence). The CDR3 region is CASSLWQGNTGELFF. Written as DNA, the CDR3 is TGTGCCAGCAGCTTGTGGCAGGGTAACACCGGGGAGCTGTTTTTT. Drawing the rest from reference TRBV5-4 and TRBJ2-2, the complete variable domain is ETGVTQSPTHLIKTRGQQVTLRCSSQSGHNTVSWYQQALGQGPQFIFQYYREEENGRGNFPPRFSGLQFPNYSSELNVNALELDDSALYLCASSLWQGNTGELFFGEGSRLTVL.

This clone was observed a handful of times. The chain couples TRBV28 to TRBJ1-5; D is undetermined. There are 14 residues in the CDR3. CDR1 and CDR2 (germline): MDHEN, SYDVKM. The V gene lost 2 bases and the J gene lost 3 bases, with 8 bases spanning the gap. This chain's CDR3 is CASSLRRDNQPQHF. CDR3 in DNA: TGTGCCAGCAGTTTACGGAGGGACAATCAGCCCCAGCATTTT.

CDR3 protein: CASSWGTDSSYEQYF. The DNA for the CDR3 is TGTGCCAGCAGCTGGGGGACAGATAGCTCCTACGAGCAGTACTTC. The V call is TRBV5-4, the J call TRBJ2-7; 7 nucleotides line up with TRBD1. Germline trimming cut 3 bases from V and 0 bases from J; bases unmatched to any gene: 6. CDR1 and CDR2 (germline): SGHNT, YYREEE (reference sequence). This CDR3 is 15 amino acids long.

The rearrangement uses TRBV7-9 and TRBJ2-2; 9 positions match TRBD2. The CDR3 length is 16 residues. Germline V gene sequence: CDR1 SEHNR, CDR2 FQNEAQ (reference sequence). The trim removed 5 bases at V and 0 bases at J, leaving 4 bases unmatched. The CDR3 region is CASSTSSGTNTGELFF. CDR3 nucleotides: TGTGCCAGCAGCACCTCTAGCGGGACGAACACCGGGGAGCTGTTTTTT.

The chain uses TRBV30 and TRBJ2-7, with unresolved D. Germline V gives CDR1 GTSNPN, CDR2 SVGIG (reference sequence). Trimming removed 2 bases from V and 3 bases from J, with 14 bases in between. The CDR3 runs 14 residues. The CDR3, as DNA: TGTGCCTGGAGTCCCCGGAGCCTATACTACGAGCAGTACTTC. Translation: CAWSPRSLYYEQYF.

This rearrangement joins TRBV14 to TRBJ2-2; 14 bases fit TRBD2. Germline trimming cut 4 bases from V and 4 bases from J; bases unmatched to any gene: 2. This CDR3 is built from 16 residues. CDR1 SGHDN and CDR2 FVKESK come from the germline V gene. This CDR3 reads CASSLGLAGVTGELFF. The DNA of the CDR3 is TGTGCCAGCAGCCTGGGACTAGCGGGAGTCACCGGGGAGCTGTTTTTT.